The entry below describes one T cell receptor beta chain. The CDR3 runs to 15 residues. Trimming left V 2 bases short and J 5 bases short, with 12 bases between. The germline gives CDR1 LGHDT, CDR2 YNNKEL (reference sequence). These data belong to a study of blood T cell repertoires in COVID-19. TCRdb's copy holds only in-frame clones and misses some; the assay was immunoSEQ multiplex PCR. The table records approximately 180,000 clones, roughly 87% of them present only once. The rearrangement uses TRBV3-1 (or the pseudogene TRBV3-2) and TRBJ1-4, with D perhaps TRBD1 (6 bases). The specimen sequenced was PBMCs or T cells enriched from blood (not recorded which). The TCR sequence derives from a human donor with acute COVID-19. The donor label of this sample is uncertain. The DNA for the CDR3 is TGTGCCAGCAGCCAATCGGCCCAGGGGAATGAAAAACTGTTTTTT. This translates into CASSQSAQGNEKLFF.